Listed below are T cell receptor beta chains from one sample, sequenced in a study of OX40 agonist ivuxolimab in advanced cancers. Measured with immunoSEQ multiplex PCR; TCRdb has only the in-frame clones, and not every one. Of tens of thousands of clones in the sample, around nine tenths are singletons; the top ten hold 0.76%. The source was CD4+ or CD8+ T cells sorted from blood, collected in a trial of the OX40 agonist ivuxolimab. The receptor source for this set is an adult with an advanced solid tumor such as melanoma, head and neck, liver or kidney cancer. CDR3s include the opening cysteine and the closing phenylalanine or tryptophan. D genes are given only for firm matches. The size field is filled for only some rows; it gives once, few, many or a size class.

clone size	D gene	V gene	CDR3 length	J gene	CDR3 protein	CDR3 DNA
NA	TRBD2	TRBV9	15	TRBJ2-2	CASSVGLAVTGELFF	TGTGCCAGCAGCGTTGGACTAGCGGTCACCGGGGAGCTGTTTTTT
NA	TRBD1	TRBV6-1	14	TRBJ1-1	CASSRQGAYAEAFF	TGTGCCAGCAGTAGACAGGGGGCTTACGCTGAAGCTTTCTTT
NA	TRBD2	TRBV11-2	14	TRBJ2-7	CASSPSGRGHEQYF	TGTGCCAGCAGCCCTAGCGGGAGGGGTCACGAGCAGTACTTC
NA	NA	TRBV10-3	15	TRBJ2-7	CAISDGGLSSYEQYF	TGTGCCATCAGTGACGGGGGATTGAGCTCCTACGAGCAGTACTTC
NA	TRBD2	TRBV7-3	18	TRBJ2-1	CASSRGLAGPGSRNEQFF	TGTGCCAGCAGTCGTGGACTAGCGGGACCCGGGTCACGCAATGAGCAGTTCTTC
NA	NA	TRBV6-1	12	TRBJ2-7	CASSPGLGEQYF	TGTGCCAGCAGCCCGGGGTTGGGGGAGCAGTACTTC
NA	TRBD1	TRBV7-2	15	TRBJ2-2	CASSRDRVGTGELFF	TGTGCCAGCAGCCGCGACAGGGTAGGCACCGGGGAGCTGTTTTTT
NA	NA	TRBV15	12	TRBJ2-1	CATSSAPGTSFF	TGTGCCACCAGCAGTGCCCCCGGGACTTCCTTCTTC
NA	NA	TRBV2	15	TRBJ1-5	CATRARLAGNQPQHF	TGTGCCACCAGGGCGCGTCTGGCGGGCAATCAGCCCCAGCATTTT
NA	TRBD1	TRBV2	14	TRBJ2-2	CASSETGVAGELFF	TGTGCCAGCAGTGAGACAGGGGTGGCCGGGGAGCTGTTTTTT
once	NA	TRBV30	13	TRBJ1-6	CAWIGQLNSPLHF	TGTGCCTGGATAGGACAGCTGAATTCACCCCTCCACTTT
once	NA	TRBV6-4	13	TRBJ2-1	CASRGRSYNEQFF	TGTGCCAGCAGGGGGCGCTCCTACAATGAGCAGTTCTTC
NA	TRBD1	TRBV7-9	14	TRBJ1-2	CASSRSGGAHGYTF	TGTGCCAGCAGTCGATCAGGGGGCGCCCATGGCTACACCTTC
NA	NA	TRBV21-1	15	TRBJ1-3	CASSIASSSGNTIYF	TGTGCCAGCAGCATCGCATCGAGCTCTGGAAACACCATATATTTT
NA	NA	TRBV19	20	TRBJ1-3	CASSSPPKDGTSLTGNTIYF	TGTGCCAGTAGTAGCCCCCCCAAGGACGGCACCAGTCTTACTGGAAACACCATATATTTT
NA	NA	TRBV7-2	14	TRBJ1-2	CASSLAPQGRGYTF	TGTGCCAGCAGCTTAGCGCCCCAGGGCAGGGGCTACACCTTC
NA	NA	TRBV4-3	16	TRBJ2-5	CASSPHGVLGEETQYF	TGCGCCAGCAGCCCCCATGGAGTCCTGGGGGAGGAGACCCAGTACTTC
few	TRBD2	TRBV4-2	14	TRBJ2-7	CASSSGLAGYEQYF	TGTGCCAGCAGCTCGGGACTAGCGGGATACGAGCAGTACTTC
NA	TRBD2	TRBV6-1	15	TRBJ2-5	CASRDSGRAQETQYF	TGTGCCAGCAGGGATAGCGGGAGGGCCCAAGAGACCCAGTACTTC
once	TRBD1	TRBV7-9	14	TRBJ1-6	CASTWDRPNSPLHF	TGTGCCAGCACCTGGGACAGGCCTAACTCACCCCTCCACTTT
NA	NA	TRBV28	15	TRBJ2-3	CASSPMARGTDTQYF	TGTGCCAGCAGCCCCATGGCCCGTGGCACAGATACGCAGTATTTT
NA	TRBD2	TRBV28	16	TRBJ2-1	CASSTRLARTYNEQFF	TGTGCCAGCAGTACACGACTAGCGAGGACCTACAATGAGCAGTTCTTC
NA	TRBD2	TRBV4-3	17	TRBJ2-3	CASSQDGLALGADTQYF	TGCGCCAGCAGCCAAGACGGACTAGCCCTGGGGGCAGATACGCAGTATTTT
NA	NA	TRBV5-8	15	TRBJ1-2	CASSREGGQFEGYTF	TGTGCCAGCAGCAGGGAGGGCGGACAGTTTGAAGGCTACACCTTC
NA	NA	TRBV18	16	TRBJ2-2	CASSPFTGSDTGELFF	TGTGCCAGCTCACCATTTACAGGGAGCGACACCGGGGAGCTGTTTTTT
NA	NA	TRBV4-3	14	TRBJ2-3	CASSQDSSTDTQYF	TGCGCCAGCAGCCAAGACTCATCCACAGATACGCAGTATTTT
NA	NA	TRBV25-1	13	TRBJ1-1	CASSEVRDAEAFF	TGTGCCAGCAGTGAAGTACGGGACGCTGAAGCTTTCTTT
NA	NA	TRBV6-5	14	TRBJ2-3	CASGTGTSTDTQYF	TGTGCCAGCGGAACAGGAACTAGCACAGATACGCAGTATTTT
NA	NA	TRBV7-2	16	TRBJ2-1	CASSLVPGAGHNEQFF	TGTGCCAGCAGCTTAGTCCCGGGAGCGGGCCACAATGAGCAGTTCTTC
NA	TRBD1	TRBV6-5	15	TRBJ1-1	CASSWDLRGDTEAFF	TGTGCCAGCAGTTGGGATCTCAGGGGGGACACTGAAGCTTTCTTT
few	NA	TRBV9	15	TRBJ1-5	CASSGTSHSNQPQHF	TGTGCCAGCAGCGGGACAAGTCATAGCAATCAGCCCCAGCATTTT
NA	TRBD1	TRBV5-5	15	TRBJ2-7	CASSSNRGIWYEQYF	TGTGCCAGCAGCTCCAACAGGGGAATCTGGTACGAGCAGTACTTC
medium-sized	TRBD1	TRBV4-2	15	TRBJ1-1	CASTYLSGQGGEAFF	TGTGCCAGCACCTACCTCTCCGGACAGGGGGGCGAAGCTTTCTTT
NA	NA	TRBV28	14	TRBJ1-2	CASSKTRTAYGYTF	TGTGCCAGCAGTAAGACCCGGACAGCCTATGGCTACACCTTC
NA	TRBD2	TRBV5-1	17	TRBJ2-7	CASSLFRSSGSSYEQYF	TGCGCCAGCAGCTTGTTTCGCTCAAGCGGGAGCTCCTACGAGCAGTACTTC
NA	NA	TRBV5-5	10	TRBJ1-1	CASSTPEAFF	TGTGCCAGCAGCACACCTGAAGCTTTCTTT
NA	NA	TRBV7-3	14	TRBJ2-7	CASSLYQRRDEQYF	TGTGCCAGCAGCTTATATCAAAGGAGGGACGAGCAGTACTTC
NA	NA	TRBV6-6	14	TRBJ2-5	CASSPSRIQETQYF	TGTGCCAGCAGCCCCTCTAGAATCCAAGAGACCCAGTACTTC
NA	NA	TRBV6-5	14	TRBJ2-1	CASSPYGNGNEQFF	TGTGCCAGCAGTCCCTATGGAAATGGCAATGAGCAGTTCTTC
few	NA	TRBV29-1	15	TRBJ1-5	CSVGTGGGRDQPQHF	TGCAGCGTGGGGACCGGGGGAGGGAGGGATCAGCCCCAGCATTTT
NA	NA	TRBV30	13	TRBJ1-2	CAWRVGWGYGYTF	TGTGCCTGGAGGGTCGGTTGGGGATATGGCTACACCTTC
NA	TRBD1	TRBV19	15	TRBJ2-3	CASSMGDRITDTQYF	TGTGCCAGTAGTATGGGGGACAGGATAACAGATACGCAGTATTTT
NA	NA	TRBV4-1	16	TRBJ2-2	CASSQGISANTGELFF	TGCGCCAGCAGCCAAGGGATTTCTGCGAACACCGGGGAGCTGTTTTTT
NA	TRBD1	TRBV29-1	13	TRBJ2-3	CSLPGTGVDTQYF	TGCAGCCTACCAGGGACAGGGGTTGATACGCAGTATTTT
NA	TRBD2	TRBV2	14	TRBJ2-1	CARSNSGSVNEQFF	TGTGCCAGATCTAATAGCGGGAGTGTCAATGAGCAGTTCTTC
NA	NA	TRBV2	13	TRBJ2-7	CAGQEGAFYEQYF	TGTGCCGGACAGGAGGGGGCGTTCTACGAGCAGTACTTC
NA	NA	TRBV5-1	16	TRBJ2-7	CASSLGAGSRGYEQYF	TGCGCCAGCAGCTTGGGCGCAGGGAGCAGGGGCTACGAGCAGTACTTC
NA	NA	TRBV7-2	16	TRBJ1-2	CASSLPRTEGTGGYTF	TGTGCCAGCAGCTTACCAAGGACAGAGGGGACTGGAGGCTACACCTTC
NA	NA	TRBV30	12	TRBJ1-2	CAWSDRVYGYTF	TGTGCCTGGAGTGACAGGGTCTATGGCTACACCTTC
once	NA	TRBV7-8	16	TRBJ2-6	CASLRQIGPGANVLTF	TGTGCCAGCCTTCGACAGATCGGTCCTGGGGCCAACGTCCTGACTTTC
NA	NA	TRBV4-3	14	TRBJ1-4	CASSTEGGNEKLFF	TGCGCCAGCAGCACCGAGGGGGGAAATGAAAAACTGTTTTTT
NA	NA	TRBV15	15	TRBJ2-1	CATSREMIAGGEQFF	TGTGCCACCAGCAGAGAAATGATAGCCGGGGGTGAGCAGTTCTTC
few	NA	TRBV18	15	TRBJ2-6	CASSPLWSGANVLTF	TGTGCCAGCTCACCTCTTTGGTCTGGGGCCAACGTCCTGACTTTC
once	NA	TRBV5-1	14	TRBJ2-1	CASSPPGLGVEQFF	TGCGCCAGCAGCCCTCCGGGACTGGGGGTTGAGCAGTTCTTC